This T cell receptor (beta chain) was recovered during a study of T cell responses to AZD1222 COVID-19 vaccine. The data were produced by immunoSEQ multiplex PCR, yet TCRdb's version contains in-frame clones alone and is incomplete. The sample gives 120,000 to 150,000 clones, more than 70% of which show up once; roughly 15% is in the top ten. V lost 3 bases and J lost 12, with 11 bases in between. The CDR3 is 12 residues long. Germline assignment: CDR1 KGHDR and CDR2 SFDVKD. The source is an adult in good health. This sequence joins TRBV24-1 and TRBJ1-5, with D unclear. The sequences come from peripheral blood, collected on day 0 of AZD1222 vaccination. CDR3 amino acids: CATSDNLGLQHF. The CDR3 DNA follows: TGTGCCACCAGTGATAACCTAGGGCTCCAGCATTTT.